A selection of T cell receptor beta chains follows, all from one sample in a study. TCRdb called the RT-PCR reads again in MiXCR, with one record for every CDR3 protein. The sample has almost 700,000 distinct CDR3 sequences, 12% to 15% seen once; the top ten hold 3% to 4.5%. Material for sequencing was memory CD4+ T cells from blood. Source of these receptors: a female donor in good health, serving as a healthy control. CDR3s leave out the opening cysteine and the closing phenylalanine or tryptophan. Rows give clone size only sometimes, using once, few, many, or a class for an expanded clone.

clone_size j_call v_call cdr3_aa
few TRBJ2-5 TRBV29-1 SVGQGETQY
- TRBJ1-3 TRBV6-5 ASSYRVASSGNTIY
few TRBJ2-2 TRBV6-5 ASRQGVSGELF
many TRBJ1-1 TRBV10-3 AIRLPATTEAF
few TRBJ1-5 TRBV30 AWSRQSNQPQH
many TRBJ2-1 TRBV10-2 ASRDSEDEQF
few TRBJ2-3 TRBV20-1 SARDPSGGYTDTQY
- TRBJ2-7 TRBV7-2 ASSSSRTASLISNEQY
- TRBJ1-5 TRBV4-2 ASSQEDTNQPQH
few TRBJ2-3 TRBV20-1 SASRSGGYAQY
few TRBJ2-7 TRBV6-2/TRBV6-3 ASSYTAYEQY
- TRBJ2-1 TRBV20-1 SARVGGSGNEQF
few TRBJ1-2 TRBV7-2 ASSWRKHNYGYT
few TRBJ2-1 TRBV24-1 ATSDLRAGGTEQF
- TRBJ2-6 TRBV7-6 ASSLAGTGVSGANVLT